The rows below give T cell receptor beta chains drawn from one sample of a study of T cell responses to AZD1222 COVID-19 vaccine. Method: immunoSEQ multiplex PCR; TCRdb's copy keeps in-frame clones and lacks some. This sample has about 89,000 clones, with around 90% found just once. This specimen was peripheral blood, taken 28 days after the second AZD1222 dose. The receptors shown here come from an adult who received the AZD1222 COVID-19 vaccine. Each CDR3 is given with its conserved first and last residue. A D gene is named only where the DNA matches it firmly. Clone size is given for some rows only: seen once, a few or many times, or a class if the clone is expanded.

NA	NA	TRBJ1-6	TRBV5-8	TGTGCCAGCAGCTTGGCCGGGGGTAATTCACCCCTCCACTTT	CASSLAGGNSPLHF
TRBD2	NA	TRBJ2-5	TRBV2	TGTGCCAGCAGTGACCGGGGGGGAGGGGGGGAGACCCAGTACTTC	CASSDRGGGGETQYF
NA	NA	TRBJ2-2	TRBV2	TGTGCCAGCAGTGAAGTCCCCGGCCCCGGGGAGCTGTTTTTT	CASSEVPGPGELFF
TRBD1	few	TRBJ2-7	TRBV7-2	TGTGCCAGCAGCTTAGGGTGGACAGGATCCTACGAGCAGTACTTC	CASSLGWTGSYEQYF
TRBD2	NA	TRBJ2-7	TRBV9	TGTGCCAGCAGCACTACTAGCGGGCCCTACGAGCAGTACTTC	CASSTTSGPYEQYF
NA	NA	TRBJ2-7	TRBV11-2	TGTGCCAGCCGAGCCCCGGGTACCCCCTACGAGCAGTACTTC	CASRAPGTPYEQYF
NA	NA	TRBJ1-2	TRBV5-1	TGCGCCAGCAGCCCCGGACAGATAGGGGTGATTGGCTACACCTTC	CASSPGQIGVIGYTF
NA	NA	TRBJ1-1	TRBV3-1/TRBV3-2	TGTGCCAGCAGCCTAGGACAGAGAGGGACTGAAGCTTTCTTT	CASSLGQRGTEAFF
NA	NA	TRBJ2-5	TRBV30	TGTGCCTGGAGTGCCGGAGCGGCACAAGAGACCCAGTACTTC	CAWSAGAAQETQYF
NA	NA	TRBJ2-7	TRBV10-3	TGTGCCATCAGGACGGCCTACGAGCAGTACTTC	CAIRTAYEQYF
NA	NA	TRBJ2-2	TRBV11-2	TGTGCCAGCAGCCCATACGTCGGTACCGGGGAGCTGTTTTTT	CASSPYVGTGELFF
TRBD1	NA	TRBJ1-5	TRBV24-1	TGTGCCACCAAATGCTGCCTCCGGGACAGGAAGACCTGCAAGCGCAATCAGCCCCAGCATTTT	CATKCCLRDRKTCKRNQPQHF
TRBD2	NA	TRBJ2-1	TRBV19	TGTGCCAGTAGCAAGACTAGCGGACGTACCCCCTACAATGAGCAGTTCTTC	CASSKTSGRTPYNEQFF
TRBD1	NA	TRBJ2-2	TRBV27	TGTGCCAGCAGTTTCTGGGGGACAGGGAACACCGGGGAGCTGTTTTTT	CASSFWGTGNTGELFF
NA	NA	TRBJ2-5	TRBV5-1	TGCGCCAGCAGCCTTGCTCAGGTGGCGGGGACCCAGTACTTC	CASSLAQVAGTQYF
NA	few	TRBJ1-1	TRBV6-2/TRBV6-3	TGTGCCAGCAGTCCAGAGGGAACTGAAGCTTTCTTT	CASSPEGTEAFF
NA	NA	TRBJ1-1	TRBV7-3	TGTGCCAGCAGGTCCTCTGGGAGCACTGAAGCTTTCTTT	CASRSSGSTEAFF
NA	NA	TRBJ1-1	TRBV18	TGTGCCAGCTCACCTGTCAGTCTCGGAGGGAACACTGAAGCTTTCTTT	CASSPVSLGGNTEAFF
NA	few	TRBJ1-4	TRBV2	TGTGCCAGCAGACAGGTGGACAGAGAAAAACTGTTTTTT	CASRQVDREKLFF
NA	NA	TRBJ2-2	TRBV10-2	TGCCCCCCACGACGGGGGGCTGACACCGGGGAGCTGTTTTTT	CPPRRGADTGELFF
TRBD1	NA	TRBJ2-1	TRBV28	TGTGCCAGCTTTGTTACAGGACAGGGATCCTACAATGAGCAGTTCTTC	CASFVTGQGSYNEQFF
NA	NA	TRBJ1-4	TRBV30	TGTGCCTGGAGTCGGGAAAAACTGTTTTTT	CAWSREKLFF
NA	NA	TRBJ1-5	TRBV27	TGTGCCAGCAGTTCAAGACAGCTGTCCAATCAGCCCCAGCATTTT	CASSSRQLSNQPQHF
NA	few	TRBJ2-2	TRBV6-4	TGTGCCAGCAGTGAACAAACGAACACCGGGGAGCTGTTTTTT	CASSEQTNTGELFF
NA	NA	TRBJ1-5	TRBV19	TGTGCCAGTAGAACCTCTCGACAGCCCTTTAGGCCCCAGCATTTT	CASRTSRQPFRPQHF
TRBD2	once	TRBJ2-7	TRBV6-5	TGTGCCAGCCGGGGACTAGCGGGAGTTCAGCAGTACTTC	CASRGLAGVQQYF
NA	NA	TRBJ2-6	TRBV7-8	TGTGCCAGCAGCTTAAGTACCCTCTCTGGGGCCAACGTCCTGACTTTC	CASSLSTLSGANVLTF
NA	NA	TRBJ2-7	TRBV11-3	TGTGCCAGCAGCTTAGTCCCCGGGGTCGAGCAGTACTTC	CASSLVPGVEQYF
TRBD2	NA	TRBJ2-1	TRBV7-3	TGTGCCAGCACTAGCGGGAGTTATAATGAGCAGTTCTTC	CASTSGSYNEQFF
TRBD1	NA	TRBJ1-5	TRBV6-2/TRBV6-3	TGTGCCAGCAGTTACTCGATTGGGAGGGGGCCGGGACAGCCCCAGCATTTT	CASSYSIGRGPGQPQHF
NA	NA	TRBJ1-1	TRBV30	TGTGCCTGGAGTGTAGACATGAACACTGAAGCTTTCTTT	CAWSVDMNTEAFF
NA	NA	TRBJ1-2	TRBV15	TGTGCCACCAGCAGAGATGGGGTCTATGGCTACACCTTC	CATSRDGVYGYTF
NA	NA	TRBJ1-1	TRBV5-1	TGCGCCAGCAGCTTGGCAGGAAGCACTGAAGCTTTCTTT	CASSLAGSTEAFF
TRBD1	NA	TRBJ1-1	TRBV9	TGTGCCAGCAGCGATCGACAGGGGCGAACCCGAGGGACTGAAGCTTTCTTT	CASSDRQGRTRGTEAFF
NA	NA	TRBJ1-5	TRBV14	TGTGCCAGCAGACGATCTCTAAGGGATGGGAATCAGCCCCAGCATTTT	CASRRSLRDGNQPQHF
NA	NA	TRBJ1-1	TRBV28	TGTGCCAGCAGAGGCGGGGGCCCGAACACTGAAGCTTTCTTT	CASRGGGPNTEAFF
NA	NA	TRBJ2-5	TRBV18	TGTGCCAGCTCACCACAAGGGAAAGAGACCCAGTACTTC	CASSPQGKETQYF
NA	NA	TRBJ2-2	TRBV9	TGTGCCAGCAGCGGCGACAGGAAATCGAACACCGGGGAGCTGTTTTTT	CASSGDRKSNTGELFF
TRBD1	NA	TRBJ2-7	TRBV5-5	TGTGCCAGCAGCTACTCAGGGGGCGGGTACGAGCAGTACTTC	CASSYSGGGYEQYF
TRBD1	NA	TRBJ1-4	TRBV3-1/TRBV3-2	TGTGCCAGCAGCCGACAGGGGGGTGAAAAACTGTTTTTT	CASSRQGGEKLFF
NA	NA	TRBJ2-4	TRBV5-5	TGTGCCAGCAGCTCGACCACCGTAGCCAAAAACATTCAGTACTTC	CASSSTTVAKNIQYF
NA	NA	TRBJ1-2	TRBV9	TGTGCCAGCAGCCCATCCCTAGTGGGGCTTGGCTACACCTTC	CASSPSLVGLGYTF
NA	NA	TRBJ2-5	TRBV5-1	TGCGCCAGCAGCTTGGCTGGCGGGGAAGAGACCCAGTACTTC	CASSLAGGEETQYF
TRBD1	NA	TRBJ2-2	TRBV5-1	TGCGCCAGCAGCTCCTACAGGGGTAACGTCGCCGGGGAGCTGTTTTTT	CASSSYRGNVAGELFF
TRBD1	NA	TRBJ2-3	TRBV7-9	TGTGCCAGCAGCTACCCGGGACAGGAGTACACAGATACGCAGTATTTT	CASSYPGQEYTDTQYF
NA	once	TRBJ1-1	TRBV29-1	TGCAGCGCCCGGGGGGGCCTGAACACTGAAGCTTTCTTT	CSARGGLNTEAFF
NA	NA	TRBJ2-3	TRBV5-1	TGCGCCAGCAGCTTGGTCCGGAGTACAGATACGCAGTATTTT	CASSLVRSTDTQYF